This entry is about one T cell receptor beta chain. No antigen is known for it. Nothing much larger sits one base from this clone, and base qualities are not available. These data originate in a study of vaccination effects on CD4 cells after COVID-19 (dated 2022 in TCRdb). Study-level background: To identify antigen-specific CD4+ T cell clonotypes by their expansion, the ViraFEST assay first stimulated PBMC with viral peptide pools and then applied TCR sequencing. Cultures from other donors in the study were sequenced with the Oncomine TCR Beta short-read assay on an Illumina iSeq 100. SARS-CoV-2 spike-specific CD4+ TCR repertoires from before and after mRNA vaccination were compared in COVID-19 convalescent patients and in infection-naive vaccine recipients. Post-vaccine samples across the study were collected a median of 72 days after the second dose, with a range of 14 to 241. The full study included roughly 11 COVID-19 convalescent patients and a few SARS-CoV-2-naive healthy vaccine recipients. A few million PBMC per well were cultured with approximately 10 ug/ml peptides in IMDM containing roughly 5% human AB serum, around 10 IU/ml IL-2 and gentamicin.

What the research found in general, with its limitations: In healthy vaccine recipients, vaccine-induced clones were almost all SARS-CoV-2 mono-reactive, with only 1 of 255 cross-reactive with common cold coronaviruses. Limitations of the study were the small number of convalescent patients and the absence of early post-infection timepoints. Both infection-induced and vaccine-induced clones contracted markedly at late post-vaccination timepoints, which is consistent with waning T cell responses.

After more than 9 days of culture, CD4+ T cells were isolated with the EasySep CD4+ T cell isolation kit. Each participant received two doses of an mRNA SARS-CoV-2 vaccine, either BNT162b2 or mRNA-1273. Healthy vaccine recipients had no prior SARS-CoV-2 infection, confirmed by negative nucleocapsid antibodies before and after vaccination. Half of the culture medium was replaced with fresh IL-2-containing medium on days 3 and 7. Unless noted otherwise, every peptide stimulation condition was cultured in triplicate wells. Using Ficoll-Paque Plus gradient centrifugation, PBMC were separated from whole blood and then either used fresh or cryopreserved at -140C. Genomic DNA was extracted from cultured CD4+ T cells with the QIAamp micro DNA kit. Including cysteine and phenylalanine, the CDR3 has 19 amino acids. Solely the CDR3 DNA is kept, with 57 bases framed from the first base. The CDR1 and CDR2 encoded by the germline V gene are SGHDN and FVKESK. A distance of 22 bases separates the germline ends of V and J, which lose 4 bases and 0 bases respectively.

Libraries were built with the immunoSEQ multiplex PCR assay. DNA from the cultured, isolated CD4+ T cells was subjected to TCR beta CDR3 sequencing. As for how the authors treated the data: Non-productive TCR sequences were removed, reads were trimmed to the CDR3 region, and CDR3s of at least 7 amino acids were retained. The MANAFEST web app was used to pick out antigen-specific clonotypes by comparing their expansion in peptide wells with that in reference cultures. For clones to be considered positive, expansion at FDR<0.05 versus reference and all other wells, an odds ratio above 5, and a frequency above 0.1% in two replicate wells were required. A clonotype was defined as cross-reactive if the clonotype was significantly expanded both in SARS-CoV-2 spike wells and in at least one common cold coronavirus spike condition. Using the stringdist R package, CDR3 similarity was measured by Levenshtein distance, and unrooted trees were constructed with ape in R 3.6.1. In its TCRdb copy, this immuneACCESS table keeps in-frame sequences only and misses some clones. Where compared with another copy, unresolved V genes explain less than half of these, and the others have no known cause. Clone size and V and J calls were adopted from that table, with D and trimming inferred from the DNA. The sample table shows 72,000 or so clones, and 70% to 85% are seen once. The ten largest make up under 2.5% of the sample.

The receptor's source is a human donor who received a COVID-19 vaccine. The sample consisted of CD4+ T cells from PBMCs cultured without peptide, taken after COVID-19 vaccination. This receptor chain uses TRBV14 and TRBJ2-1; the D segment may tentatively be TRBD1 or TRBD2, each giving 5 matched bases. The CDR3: CASSRVQGPGWSSYNEQFF. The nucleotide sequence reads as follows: TGTGCCAGCAGCCGTGTTCAGGGACCGGGGTGGAGCTCCTACAATGAGCAGTTCTTC.